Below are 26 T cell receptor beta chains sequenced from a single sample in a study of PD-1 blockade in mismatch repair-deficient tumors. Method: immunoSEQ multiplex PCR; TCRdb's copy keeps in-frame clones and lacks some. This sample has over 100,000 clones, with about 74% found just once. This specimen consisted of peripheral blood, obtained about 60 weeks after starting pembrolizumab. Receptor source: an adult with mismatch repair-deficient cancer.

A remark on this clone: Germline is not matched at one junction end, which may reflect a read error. The CDR3 DNA follows: TGTGCTAGCAGCCGTGACAGAGTCCAAGAGACCCAGTACTTC. Protein sequence: CASSRDRVQETQYF. The V gene is TRBV7-7, the J gene TRBJ2-5, with a possible D match to TRBD1 (5 bases). Germline CDR1 and CDR2: SSHAT and FNYEAQ (reference sequence). This CDR3 has 14 residues.

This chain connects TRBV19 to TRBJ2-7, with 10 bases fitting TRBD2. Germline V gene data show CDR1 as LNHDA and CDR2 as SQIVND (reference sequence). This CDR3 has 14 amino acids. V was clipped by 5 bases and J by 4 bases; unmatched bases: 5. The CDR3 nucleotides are TGTGCCAGTAGTCCCGCTAGCGGGAGATACGAGCAGTACTTC. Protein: CASSPASGRYEQYF.

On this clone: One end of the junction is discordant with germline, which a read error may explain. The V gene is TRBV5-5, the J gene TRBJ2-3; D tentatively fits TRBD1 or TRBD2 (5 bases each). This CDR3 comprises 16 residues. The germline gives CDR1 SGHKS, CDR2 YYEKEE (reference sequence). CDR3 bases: TGCGCCAGCAGCCAAGATGAAGGGGCTAGCAAAGATACGCAGTATTTT. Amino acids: CASSQDEGASKDTQYF.

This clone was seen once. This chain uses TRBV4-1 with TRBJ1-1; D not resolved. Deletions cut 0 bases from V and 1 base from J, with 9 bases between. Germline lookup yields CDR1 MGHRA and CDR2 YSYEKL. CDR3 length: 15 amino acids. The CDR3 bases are TGCGCCAGCAGCCAAGATAGGCGGGGGAACACTGAAGCTTTCTTT. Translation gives CASSQDRRGNTEAFF.

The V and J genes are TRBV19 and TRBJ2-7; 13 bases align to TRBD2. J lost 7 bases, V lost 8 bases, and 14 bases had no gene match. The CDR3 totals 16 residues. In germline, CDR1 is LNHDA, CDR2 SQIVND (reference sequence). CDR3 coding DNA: TGTGCCAGTTACCTTCTTTTAGGACTAGCGGGAGAGGAGCAGTACTTC. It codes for CASYLLLGLAGEEQYF.

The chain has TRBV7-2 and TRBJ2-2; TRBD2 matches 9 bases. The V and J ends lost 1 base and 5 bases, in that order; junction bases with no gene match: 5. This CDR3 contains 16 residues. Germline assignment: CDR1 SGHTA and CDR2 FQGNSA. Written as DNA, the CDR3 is TGTGCCAGCAGCTTAGTAGGCGGGAGGGCAACCGGGGAGCTGTTTTTT. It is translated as CASSLVGGRATGELFF.

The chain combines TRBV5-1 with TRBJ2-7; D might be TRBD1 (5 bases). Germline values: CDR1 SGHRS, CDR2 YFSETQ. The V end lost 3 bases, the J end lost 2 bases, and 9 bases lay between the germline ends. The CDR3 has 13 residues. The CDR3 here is CASSSGSAYEQYF. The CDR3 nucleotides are TGCGCCAGCAGCTCAGGGTCGGCCTACGAGCAGTACTTC.

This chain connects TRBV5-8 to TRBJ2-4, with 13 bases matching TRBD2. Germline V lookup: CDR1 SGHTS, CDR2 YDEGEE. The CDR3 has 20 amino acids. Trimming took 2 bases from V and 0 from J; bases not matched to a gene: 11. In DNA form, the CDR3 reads TGTGCCAGCAGCTTTTTCACCGGGACTAGCGGGGCGCTAGCCAAAAACATTCAGTACTTC. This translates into CASSFFTGTSGALAKNIQYF.

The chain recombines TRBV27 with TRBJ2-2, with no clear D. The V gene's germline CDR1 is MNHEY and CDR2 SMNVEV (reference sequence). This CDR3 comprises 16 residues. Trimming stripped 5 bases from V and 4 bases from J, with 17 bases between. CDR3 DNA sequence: TGTGCCAGCAGTCCTCCCCTGTGGTTAGGCACCGGGGAGCTGTTTTTT. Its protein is CASSPPLWLGTGELFF.

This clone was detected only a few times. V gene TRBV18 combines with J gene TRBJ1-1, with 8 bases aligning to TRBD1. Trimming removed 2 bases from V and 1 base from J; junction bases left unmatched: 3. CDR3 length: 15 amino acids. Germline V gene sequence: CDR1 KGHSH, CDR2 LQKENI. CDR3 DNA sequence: TGTGCCAGCTCACCAGGCGACAGGGGGAACACTGAAGCTTTCTTT. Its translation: CASSPGDRGNTEAFF.

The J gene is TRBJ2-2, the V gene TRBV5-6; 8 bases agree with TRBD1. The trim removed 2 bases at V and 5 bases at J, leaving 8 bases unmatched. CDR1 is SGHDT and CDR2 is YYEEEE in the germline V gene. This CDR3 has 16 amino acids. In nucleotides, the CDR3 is TGTGCCAGCAGCTTCAGGGGGCGCTGGGCTACCGGGGAGCTGTTTTTT. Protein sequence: CASSFRGRWATGELFF.

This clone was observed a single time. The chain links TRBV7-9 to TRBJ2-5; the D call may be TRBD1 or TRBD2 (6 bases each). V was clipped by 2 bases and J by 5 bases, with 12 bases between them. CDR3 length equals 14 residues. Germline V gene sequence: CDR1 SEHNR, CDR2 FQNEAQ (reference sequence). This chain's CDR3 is CASSLHGGGETQYF. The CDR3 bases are TGTGCCAGCAGCTTACACGGGGGCGGCGAGACCCAGTACTTC. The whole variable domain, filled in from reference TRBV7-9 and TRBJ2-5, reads DTGVSQNPRHKITKRGQNVTFRCDPISEHNRLYWYRQTLGQGPEFLTYFQNEAQLEKSRLLSDRFSAERPKGSFSTLEIQRTEQGDSAMYLCASSLHGGGETQYFGPGTRLLVL.

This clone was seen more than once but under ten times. CDR3 DNA sequence: TGTGCCAGCAGCTTAGGGGACAGGGGAAAGAGTCAGCCCCAGCATTTT. This sequence encodes CASSLGDRGKSQPQHF. The chain recombines TRBV7-8 with TRBJ1-5; 10 bases match TRBD1. V dropped 1 base and J dropped 6; count of bases not matched to a gene: 6. There are 16 residues in the CDR3. Looked up from germline, CDR1 is SGHVS and CDR2 is FQNEAQ.

The CDR3 loop is CASSVGQLDQETQYF. The DNA for the CDR3 is TGTGCCAGCAGTGTAGGACAGCTAGACCAAGAGACCCAGTACTTC. V and J are TRBV25-1 and TRBJ2-5; tentatively, D is TRBD1 (6 bases). Germline V lookup: CDR1 MGHDK, CDR2 SYGVNS. This CDR3 contains 15 residues. V lost 4 bases and J 0 bases, leaving 12 bases between the germline ends.

The chain's CDR3 is CASSEVGGDGTEAFF. Here the CDR3 DNA reads TGTGCCAGCAGTGAAGTGGGGGGTGACGGCACTGAAGCTTTCTTT. The gene calls are TRBV6-1 and TRBJ1-1, with D perhaps matching TRBD1 (5 bases). The V gene lost 1 base and the J gene lost 4 bases, with 13 bases spanning the gap. The CDR3 length is 15 residues. Germline values: CDR1 MNHNS, CDR2 SASEGT.

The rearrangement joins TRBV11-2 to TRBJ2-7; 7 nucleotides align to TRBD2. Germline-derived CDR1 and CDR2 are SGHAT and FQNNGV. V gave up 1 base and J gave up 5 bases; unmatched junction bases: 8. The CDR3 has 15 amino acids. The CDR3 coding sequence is TGTGCCAGCAGCTTAGGGCGGGGGAGAGGGGACGAGCAGTACTTC. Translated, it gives CASSLGRGRGDEQYF.

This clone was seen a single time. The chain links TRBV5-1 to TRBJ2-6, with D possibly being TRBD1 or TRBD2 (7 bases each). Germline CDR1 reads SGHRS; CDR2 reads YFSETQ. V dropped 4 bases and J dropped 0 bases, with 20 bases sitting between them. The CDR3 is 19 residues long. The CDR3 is CASSPRGDSRTSGANVLTF. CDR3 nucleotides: TGCGCCAGCAGCCCACGGGGGGACAGTCGGACCTCTGGGGCCAACGTCCTGACTTTC. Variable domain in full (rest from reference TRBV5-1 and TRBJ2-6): KAGVTQTPRYLIKTRGQQVTLSCSPISGHRSVSWYQQTPGQGLQFLFEYFSETQRNKGNFPGRFSGRQFSNSRSEMNVSTLELGDSALYLCASSPRGDSRTSGANVLTFGAGSRLTVL.

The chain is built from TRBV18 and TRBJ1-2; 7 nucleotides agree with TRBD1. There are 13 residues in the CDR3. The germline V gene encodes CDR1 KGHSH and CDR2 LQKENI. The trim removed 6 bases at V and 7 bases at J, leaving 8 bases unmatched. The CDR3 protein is CASSPTGIGGYTF. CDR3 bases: TGTGCCAGCTCGCCGACAGGGATCGGTGGCTACACCTTC.

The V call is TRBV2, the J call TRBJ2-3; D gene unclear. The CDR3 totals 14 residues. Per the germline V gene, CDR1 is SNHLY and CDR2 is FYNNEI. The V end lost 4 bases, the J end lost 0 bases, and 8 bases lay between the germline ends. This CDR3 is CASSGWQSTDTQYF. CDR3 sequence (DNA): TGTGCCAGCAGTGGTTGGCAGAGCACAGATACGCAGTATTTT. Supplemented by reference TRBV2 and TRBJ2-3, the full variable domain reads EPEVTQTPSHQVTQMGQEVILRCVPISNHLYFYWYRQILGQKVEFLVSFYNNEISEKSEIFDDQFSVERPDGSNFTLKIRSTKLEDSAMYFCASSGWQSTDTQYFGPGTRLTVL.

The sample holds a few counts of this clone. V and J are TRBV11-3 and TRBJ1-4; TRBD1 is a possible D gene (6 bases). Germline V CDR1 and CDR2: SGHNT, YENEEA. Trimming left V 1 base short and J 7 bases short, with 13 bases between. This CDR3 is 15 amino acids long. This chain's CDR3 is CASSLGPIGGEKLFF. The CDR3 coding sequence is TGTGCCAGCAGCTTAGGACCCATAGGGGGTGAAAAACTGTTTTTT.

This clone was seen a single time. This chain's CDR3 is CASSQDAGGAQPQHF. CDR3 bases: TGTGCCAGCAGCCAAGACGCAGGGGGCGCCCAGCCCCAGCATTTT. The chain joins TRBV4-2 to TRBJ1-5, with 8 bases fitting TRBD1. Germline trimming cut 0 bases from V and 7 bases from J; bases unmatched to any gene: 5. The CDR3 spans 15 residues. Germline CDR1 reads LGHNA; CDR2 reads YNFKEQ.

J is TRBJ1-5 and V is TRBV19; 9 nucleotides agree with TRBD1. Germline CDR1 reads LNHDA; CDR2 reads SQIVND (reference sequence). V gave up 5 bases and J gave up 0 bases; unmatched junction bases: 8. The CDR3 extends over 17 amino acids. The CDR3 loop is CASSGRTGDYSNQPQHF. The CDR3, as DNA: TGTGCCAGTAGTGGGCGGACAGGGGATTATAGCAATCAGCCCCAGCATTTT.

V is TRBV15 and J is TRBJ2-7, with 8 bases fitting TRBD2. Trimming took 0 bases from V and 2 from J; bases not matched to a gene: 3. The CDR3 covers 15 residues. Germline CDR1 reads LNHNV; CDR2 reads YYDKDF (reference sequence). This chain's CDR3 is CATSRETSGAYEQYF. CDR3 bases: TGTGCCACCAGCAGAGAAACTAGCGGTGCCTACGAGCAGTACTTC.

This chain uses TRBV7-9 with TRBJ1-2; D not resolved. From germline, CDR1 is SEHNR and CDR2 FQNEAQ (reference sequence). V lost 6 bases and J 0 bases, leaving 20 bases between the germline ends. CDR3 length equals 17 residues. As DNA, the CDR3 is TGTGCCAGCAGAGCCACCGGCGAAGCAGAAGCTAACTATGGCTACACCTTC. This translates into CASRATGEAEANYGYTF.

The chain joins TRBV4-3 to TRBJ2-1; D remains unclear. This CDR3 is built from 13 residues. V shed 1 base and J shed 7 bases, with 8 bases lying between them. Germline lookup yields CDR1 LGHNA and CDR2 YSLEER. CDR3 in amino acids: CASSQAVYNEQFF. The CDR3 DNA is TGCGCCAGCAGCCAAGCGGTATATAATGAGCAGTTCTTC.

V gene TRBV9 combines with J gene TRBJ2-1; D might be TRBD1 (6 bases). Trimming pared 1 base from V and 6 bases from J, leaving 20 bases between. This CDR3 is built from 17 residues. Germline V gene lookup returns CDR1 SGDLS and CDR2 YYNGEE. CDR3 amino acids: CASSVSATGQSFNEQFF. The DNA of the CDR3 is TGTGCCAGCAGCGTAAGCGCTACTGGACAGAGTTTCAATGAGCAGTTCTTC.